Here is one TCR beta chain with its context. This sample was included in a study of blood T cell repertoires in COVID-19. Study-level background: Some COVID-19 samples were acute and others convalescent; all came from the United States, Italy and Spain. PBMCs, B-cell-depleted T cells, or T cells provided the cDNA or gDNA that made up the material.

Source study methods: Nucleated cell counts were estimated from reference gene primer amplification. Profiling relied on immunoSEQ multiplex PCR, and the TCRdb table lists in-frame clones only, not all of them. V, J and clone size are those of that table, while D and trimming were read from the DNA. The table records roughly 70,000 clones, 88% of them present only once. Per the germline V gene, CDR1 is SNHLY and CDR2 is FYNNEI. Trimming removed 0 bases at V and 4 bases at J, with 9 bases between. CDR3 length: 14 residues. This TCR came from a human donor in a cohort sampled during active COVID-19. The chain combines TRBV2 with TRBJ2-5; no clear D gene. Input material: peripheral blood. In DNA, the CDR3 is TGTGCCAGCAGTGAAGCGGTCGAGAGAGAGACCCAGTACTTC. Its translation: CASSEAVERETQYF.